This T cell receptor beta chain was identified in a study of early T cells in non-severe SARS-CoV-2 infection. The overall study: Investigators sequenced bulk RNA drawn from unsorted whole blood, and chains remained unpaired. Overall study findings and caveats: Comparison of clonotypes with VDJdb favored anti-spike CD8 responses while missing private and CD4 specificities.

This clonotype was counted between two and nine times. Its antigen remains unidentified. The library protocol tagged individual cDNA molecules with unique molecular identifiers. TCRdb processed the 5' RACE reads anew with MiXCR; each CDR3 protein has one entry. The top ten hold nearly 5% of the sample, which has about 77,000 distinct CDR3 sequences, roughly 9.4% seen once. The TCR comes from an adult who was a healthcare worker with PCR-confirmed SARS-CoV-2 infection or an uninfected control (not recorded which). The material sequenced was whole blood.

The CDR3 here is CASSFLGTFTDTQYF. The CDR3 bases are TGTGCCAGCAGCTTCCTTGGGACATTCACAGATACGCAGTATTTT. The J gene is TRBJ2-3, the V gene TRBV7-2, with a possible D match to TRBD1 (6 bases). Between the trimmed V and J ends, which lost 3 bases and 2 bases, there was a span of 12 bases. Germline CDR1 reads SGHTA; CDR2 reads FQGNSA. CDR3 size: 15 residues.